The next 22 T cell receptor beta chains were all read from a single sample in a study of blood T cell repertoires in COVID-19. The repertoire was sequenced with immunoSEQ multiplex PCR; TCRdb's copy has only in-frame clones and lacks some. The sample records over 85,000 clones, about 90% being singletons. The sample comprised peripheral blood. Source of these receptors: a human donor with acute or convalescent COVID-19. The donor label of this sample is uncertain.

This clone was detected only once. This rearrangement joins TRBV12-3 or TRBV12-4 to TRBJ2-7; no definite D call. CDR3 size: 11 residues. V was clipped by 5 bases and J by 2 bases, with 4 bases between them. The CDR3 here is CASSQAYEQYF. Here the CDR3 DNA reads TGTGCCAGCAGTCAGGCCTACGAGCAGTACTTC.

The rearrangement links TRBV6-2 or TRBV6-3 to TRBJ2-2; 7 nucleotides agree with TRBD2. This CDR3 is built from 14 residues. From germline, CDR1 is MNHEY and CDR2 SVGEGT. V lost 2 bases, J lost 7 bases, and 4 bases stayed unmatched. The CDR3 nucleotides read TGTGCCAGCAGTTACGGGAGGGCGTTCGGGGAGCTGTTTTTT. It is translated as CASSYGRAFGELFF.

In its sample, this clone was seen once. The V call is TRBV5-1, the J call TRBJ1-2; 7 nucleotides align to TRBD1. There are 11 residues in the CDR3. Per germline, CDR1 SGHRS and CDR2 YFSETQ. V was pared by 7 bases and J by 5 bases, with 2 bases of the junction left unmatched. In nucleotides, the CDR3 is TGCGCCAGCGGCAGGGGGTATGGCTACACCTTC. Encoded protein: CASGRGYGYTF.

This clone was counted once. The rearrangement links TRBV19 to TRBJ2-5; maybe TRBD2 (5 bases). V was clipped by 7 bases and J by 0 bases, with 12 bases between them. The CDR3 totals 14 residues. Germline V gene lookup returns CDR1 LNHDA and CDR2 SQIVND (reference sequence). CDR3 loop: CASTSNGNQETQYF. The CDR3 DNA is TGTGCCAGTACGAGCAACGGGAACCAAGAGACCCAGTACTTC.

The chain employs TRBV20-1 and TRBJ1-2, with D unclear. CDR1 is DFQATT, CDR2 SNEGSKA, per germline (reference sequence). Deletions cut 3 bases from V and 8 bases from J, with 10 bases between. The CDR3 sequence is 11 residues long. The CDR3 DNA follows: TGCAGTGCTAGGGAAGGAGGCGGCTACACCTTC. It translates to CSAREGGGYTF.

Here the CDR3 reads CASSLWARTEAFF. DNA of the CDR3: TGTGCCAGCAGCTTGTGGGCGAGAACTGAAGCTTTCTTT. The chain employs TRBV5-4 and TRBJ1-1, with D uncertain. The germline CDR1 and CDR2 sequences are SGHNT and YYREEE (reference sequence). V lost 1 base, J lost 5 bases, and 9 bases lay in between. The CDR3 is made up of 13 amino acids.

This clone was detected once. The chain combines TRBV12-3 or TRBV12-4 with TRBJ2-7, with D tentatively TRBD1 (6 bases). The V and J ends lost 6 bases and 1 base respectively, with 10 bases between them. This CDR3 spans 13 amino acids. As DNA, the CDR3 is TGTGCCAGCAGGGACAGTAATTCCTACGAGCAGTACTTC. It yields the protein CASRDSNSYEQYF.

This chain joins TRBV21-1 and TRBJ1-1; whether TRBD1, the table's D call, matches the DNA was not checked. TRBV21-1 counts as a pseudogene. This CDR3 region has 15 residues. The DNA of the CDR3 is TGTGCCAGCAGCAACCCCAGGGGTGGGGGCACTGAAGCTTTCTTT. This translates into CASSNPRGGGTEAFF.

The chain uses TRBV30 and TRBJ2-7; 14 bases are a match to TRBD2. V lost 2 bases and J lost 6; bases outside the gene matches: 6. The CDR3 covers 15 residues. Germline V gene data show CDR1 as GTSNPN and CDR2 as SVGIG (reference sequence). CDR3 residues: CAWSRTSGGFSEQYF. The CDR3, as DNA: TGTGCCTGGAGTCGGACTAGCGGGGGGTTTAGCGAGCAGTACTTC.

The chain combines TRBV11-2 with TRBJ1-6, with 9 bases that match TRBD1. Trimming cost V 8 bases and J 0 bases; bases outside gene matches: 8. The CDR3 runs to 17 residues. Germline lookup yields CDR1 SGHAT and CDR2 FQNNGV. The chain's CDR3 is CASGGQGLSSYNSPLHF. The CDR3 region has the DNA TGTGCCAGCGGCGGACAGGGGCTGAGCTCCTATAATTCACCCCTCCACTTT.

CDR3 sequence reads: CASSYNPQGGEKLFF. In DNA form, the CDR3 reads TGTGCCAGCAGTTACAACCCACAGGGGGGTGAAAAACTGTTTTTT. This chain connects TRBV6-5 to TRBJ1-4; 8 bases map to TRBD1. The germline gives CDR1 MNHEY, CDR2 SVGAGI. This CDR3 comprises 15 residues. V trimming: 2 bases; J trimming: 7 bases; junction bases outside the gene matches: 6.

This chain joins TRBV2 and TRBJ1-5; the match to TRBD1 covers 8 bases. Germline CDR1 reads SNHLY; CDR2 reads FYNNEI. The CDR3 length is 15 residues. Unmatched junction bases numbered 5, after V lost 4 bases and J lost 3 bases. The CDR3 loop reads CASSGATGANQPQHF. CDR3 coding DNA: TGTGCCAGCAGTGGGGCGACAGGGGCCAATCAGCCCCAGCATTTT.

V gene TRBV9 combines with J gene TRBJ2-7, with 10 bases identical to TRBD2. CDR3 length: 15 amino acids. Germline V gene sequence: CDR1 SGDLS, CDR2 YYNGEE. The V gene end was trimmed by 4 bases and the J gene end by 4 bases; junction bases not matched to a gene: 8. The CDR3 DNA sequence: TGTGCCAGCAGCCCCGGCGGACTAGCGGCATACGAGCAGTACTTC. Amino acids: CASSPGGLAAYEQYF.

The V call is TRBV5-6, the J call TRBJ1-6, with TRBD1 matching 8 bases. Germline CDR1 is SGHDT and CDR2 is YYEEEE. V lost 5 bases, J lost 7 bases, and 14 bases stayed unmatched. The CDR3 sequence is 17 residues long. The CDR3 region is CASRGQGKGYGNSPLHF. Written as DNA, the CDR3 is TGTGCCAGCAGAGGACAGGGAAAAGGGTATGGAAATTCACCCCTCCACTTT.

The V and J genes are TRBV7-2 and TRBJ2-1, with 7 bases aligning to TRBD2. This CDR3 comprises 16 residues. V shed 1 base and J 0 bases; nucleotides not matched to a gene: 3. From germline, CDR1 is SGHTA and CDR2 FQGNSA. In DNA form, the CDR3 reads TGTGCCAGCAGCTTAGTGGGGGGGAGCTCCTACAATGAGCAGTTCTTC. Its translation is CASSLVGGSSYNEQFF.

The gene calls are TRBV7-9 and TRBJ2-7, with D possibly TRBD2 on 7 matching bases. Germline values: CDR1 SEHNR, CDR2 FQNEAQ (reference sequence). CDR3 size: 13 residues. Trimming cost V 4 bases and J 2 bases, with 9 bases left between them. In DNA form, the CDR3 reads TGTGCCAGCAGCTGGGGGGGGCCCTACGAGCAGTACTTC. Translating gives CASSWGGPYEQYF. The full variable domain, its missing parts supplied by reference TRBV7-9 and TRBJ2-7, is DTGVSQNPRHKITKRGQNVTFRCDPISEHNRLYWYRQTLGQGPEFLTYFQNEAQLEKSRLLSDRFSAERPKGSFSTLEIQRTEQGDSAMYLCASSWGGPYEQYFGPGTRLTVT.

This clone has more than one count but fewer than ten. The chain uses TRBV19 and TRBJ1-1; D is unresolved. Germline values: CDR1 LNHDA, CDR2 SQIVND (reference sequence). Trimming shortened V by 0 bases and J by 5 bases, and 13 bases separated the two germline ends. This CDR3 is 15 amino acids long. DNA for the CDR3: TGTGCCAGTAGTATAGACCAACCCGGCGGGACTGAAGCTTTCTTT. It encodes CASSIDQPGGTEAFF.

V is TRBV3-1 (or the pseudogene TRBV3-2) and J is TRBJ2-7; TRBD1 agrees at 11 bases. In germline, CDR1 is LGHDT, CDR2 YNNKEL (reference sequence). After removal of 3 bases from V and 0 bases from J, the junction contained 7 bases not matched to a gene. The CDR3 is made up of 17 amino acids. The CDR3 here is CASSHPPGTGGSYEQYF. DNA of the CDR3: TGTGCCAGCAGCCACCCCCCCGGGACAGGGGGCTCCTACGAGCAGTACTTC.

The chain recombines TRBV28 with TRBJ2-5, with 11 nucleotides matching TRBD2. J was trimmed by 5 bases and V by 6 bases; bases with no gene match: 5. Germline CDR1 reads MDHEN; CDR2 reads SYDVKM. The CDR3 sequence is 14 residues long. The CDR3 region is CASRLAGGLETQYF. CDR3 DNA: TGTGCCAGCAGGTTAGCGGGGGGGCTCGAGACCCAGTACTTC.

The genes are TRBV5-1 and TRBJ2-7; D is ambiguous. Germline CDR1 and CDR2: SGHRS and YFSETQ. Trimming removed 0 bases at V and 3 bases at J, with 10 bases between. The CDR3 has 14 residues. The CDR3 loop reads CASSLDASYYEQYF. DNA for the CDR3: TGCGCCAGCAGCTTGGACGCCAGTTACTACGAGCAGTACTTC.

This clone was detected only a few times. The chain combines TRBV6-4 with TRBJ2-1; 8 nucleotides match TRBD2. Germline V CDR1 and CDR2: MRHNA, SNTAGT. The CDR3 length is 16 residues. V shed 0 bases, J shed 1 base, and the junction held 2 bases outside the gene matches. The CDR3 nucleotides read TGTGCCAGCAGTGACTCGGCGGGGGGTTCCTACAATGAGCAGTTCTTC. This encodes CASSDSAGGSYNEQFF.

The gene calls are TRBV6-5 and TRBJ1-1; 10 bases agree with TRBD1. Losses at the gene ends were 6 bases for V and 3 bases for J; bases not matched to a gene: 7. The germline V gene has CDR1 MNHEY and CDR2 SVGAGI. The CDR3 extends over 15 amino acids. The CDR3 here is CASSLPGQGYTEAFF. Here the CDR3 DNA reads TGTGCCAGCAGCCTACCGGGACAGGGGTACACTGAAGCTTTCTTT.